The 5 T cell receptor beta chains listed next were all sequenced from one sample in a study of control samples from healthy donors and cancer patients. The data were produced by immunoSEQ multiplex PCR, yet TCRdb's version contains in-frame clones alone and is incomplete. The profile covers 95,000 to 130,000 clones, with 75% to 90% appearing a single time and 1.1% taken by the ten largest. The sample consisted of PBMCs. These receptors all come from a woman in her forties or fifties with colorectal cancer.

The chain couples TRBV5-8 to TRBJ2-7; 7 bases are shared with TRBD2. Germline values: CDR1 SGHTS, CDR2 YDEGEE. The ends lost 2 bases at V and 0 bases at J; junction bases unmatched: 5. The CDR3 covers 15 residues. CDR3 in amino acids: CASSFGGGGSYEQYF. The CDR3 nucleotides are TGTGCCAGCAGCTTCGGCGGGGGAGGCTCCTACGAGCAGTACTTC.

This clone has a count of ten or more. The rearrangement joins TRBV7-8 to TRBJ1-2, with D possibly being TRBD1 (6 bases). The CDR3 extends over 17 amino acids. CDR1 is SGHVS and CDR2 is FQNEAQ in the germline V gene. V was shortened by 4 bases and J by 1 base, with 19 bases between the two germline ends. This CDR3 is CASSSKPDSYLNYGYTF. The CDR3 coding sequence is TGTGCCAGCAGCTCGAAACCGGACAGTTACCTTAACTATGGCTACACCTTC.

The V and J genes are TRBV7-2 and TRBJ1-1; D might be TRBD1 (5 bases). V lost 1 base and J 2 bases, leaving 14 bases between the germline ends. Germline assignment: CDR1 SGHTA and CDR2 FQGNSA. The CDR3 consists of 16 residues. The CDR3 loop is CASSLVGLGGNTEAFF. CDR3 in DNA: TGTGCCAGCAGCTTAGTAGGTCTTGGGGGAAACACTGAAGCTTTCTTT.

The count of this clone is one. The CDR3 bases are TGTGCCAGCAGCGGGGGGGAGGGGCGGGAGACCCAGTACTTC. It yields the protein CASSGGEGRETQYF. This rearrangement joins TRBV9 to TRBJ2-5; 7 bases align to TRBD2. This CDR3 region has 14 residues. Germline V gives CDR1 SGDLS, CDR2 YYNGEE. The V gene end was trimmed by 3 bases and the J gene end by 5 bases; junction bases not matched to a gene: 7.

J is TRBJ1-3 and V is TRBV5-1; D is uncertain. CDR3 length equals 14 residues. V was shortened by 4 bases and J by 8 bases, with 16 bases between the two germline ends. CDR1 and CDR2 from the germline V gene are SGHRS and YFSETQ. This CDR3 is CASSEQTSSDTIYF. The CDR3 bases are TGCGCCAGCAGCGAGCAAACTTCTTCCGACACCATATATTTT.